This T cell receptor (beta chain) was documented in a study of T cell responses to AZD1222 COVID-19 vaccine. Assay used: immunoSEQ multiplex PCR; TCRdb lists only in-frame clones, some missing. The sample yields some 45,000 clones, about 90% seen once. Comments on this clone: The target antigen is unknown.

General study points: Nearly half of spike-specific TCRs reportedly target variant regions that are unmutated in the B.1.351 and B.1.1.7 variants.

CDR1 and CDR2 (germline): SQVTM, ANQGSEA. The CDR3 has 13 residues. J gave up 6 bases and V 7 bases, and 8 bases lay outside the gene matches. This TCR derives from an adult who received the AZD1222 COVID-19 vaccine. This chain links TRBV29-1 with TRBJ1-4; 7 bases line up with TRBD1. Sequences were derived from peripheral blood, sampled 28 days after the second AZD1222 dose. DNA for the CDR3: TGCAGCGCGGGCCCCAGGGGGGATGAAAAACTGTTTTTT. This sequence encodes CSAGPRGDEKLFF.